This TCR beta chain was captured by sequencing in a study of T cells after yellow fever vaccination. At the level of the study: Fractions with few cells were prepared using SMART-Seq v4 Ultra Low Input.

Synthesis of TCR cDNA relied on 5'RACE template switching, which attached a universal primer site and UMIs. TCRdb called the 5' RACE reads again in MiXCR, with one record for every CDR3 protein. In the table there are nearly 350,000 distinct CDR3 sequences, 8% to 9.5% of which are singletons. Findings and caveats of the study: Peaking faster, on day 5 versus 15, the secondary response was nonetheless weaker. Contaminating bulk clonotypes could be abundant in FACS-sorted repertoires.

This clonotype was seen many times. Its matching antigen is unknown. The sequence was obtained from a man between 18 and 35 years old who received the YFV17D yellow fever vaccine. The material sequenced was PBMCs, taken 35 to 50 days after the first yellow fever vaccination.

CDR3 coding DNA: TGTGCCAGCAGTCCCGCCGGGAGCTCCTACAATGAGCAGTTCTTC. It encodes CASSPAGSSYNEQFF. The J gene is TRBJ2-1, the V gene TRBV12-3 or TRBV12-4, with D perhaps matching TRBD2 (6 bases). This CDR3 is built from 15 residues. With 5 bases removed from V and 0 bases from J, the gap between germline ends came to 11 bases.